These 29 T cell receptor beta chains were all obtained from the same sample, sequenced in a study of blood T cell repertoires in COVID-19. The assay was immunoSEQ multiplex PCR, and TCRdb's table has in-frame clones only and misses some. The sample holds 150,000 to 200,000 clones, 80% to 90% seen once. The sequenced sample consisted of peripheral blood. The receptors shown here come from a man between 50 and 59 years old with active or convalescent COVID-19.

CDR3 in amino acids: CASSLVFGTGDGNTIYF. In DNA, the CDR3 is TGCGCCAGCAGCCTCGTTTTCGGGACAGGGGATGGAAACACCATATATTTT. The rearrangement uses TRBV4-3 and TRBJ1-3; 10 bases are a match to TRBD1. The CDR3 is 17 amino acids. CDR1 and CDR2 (germline): LGHNA, YSLEER. V gave up 4 bases and J gave up 3 bases; unmatched junction bases: 9.

V gene TRBV6-4 combines with J gene TRBJ2-6; unclear D gene. Germline V gene data show CDR1 as MRHNA and CDR2 as SNTAGT. Between the trimmed V and J ends, which lost 5 bases and 0 bases, there was a span of 11 bases. CDR3 size: 16 residues. CDR3 amino acids: CASSSRRSSGANVLTF. CDR3 bases: TGTGCCAGCAGTAGTAGGAGAAGCTCTGGGGCCAACGTCCTGACTTTC.

With respect to this clone: Within the sample, other DNA sequences also encode this same CDR3. J is TRBJ2-5 and V is TRBV2, with 11 bases aligning to TRBD2. After removal of 2 bases from V and 5 bases from J, the junction contained 4 bases not matched to a gene. The CDR3 runs to 15 residues. Per the germline V gene, CDR1 is SNHLY and CDR2 is FYNNEI. The CDR3 protein is CASSETSGSGETQYF. The CDR3 DNA is TGTGCCAGCAGTGAAACTAGCGGGAGTGGTGAGACCCAGTACTTC.

The table lists this clone with a count of one. This rearrangement joins TRBV3-1 (or the pseudogene TRBV3-2) to TRBJ2-7, with 9 bases lining up with TRBD1. The CDR3 has 16 residues. CDR1 and CDR2 from the germline V gene are LGHDT and YNNKEL (reference sequence). The V and J ends lost 3 bases and 4 bases, in that order; junction bases with no gene match: 10. The CDR3 bases are TGTGCCAGCAGCCACGATCGACAGGGGGGGTTTTACGAGCAGTACTTC. This translates into CASSHDRQGGFYEQYF.

The chain carries TRBV30 and TRBJ2-2; 13 positions match TRBD2. The CDR3 runs to 13 residues. V shed 8 bases, J shed 7 bases, and the junction held 4 bases outside the gene matches. The germline gives CDR1 GTSNPN, CDR2 SVGIG (reference sequence). Here the CDR3 DNA reads TGTGCCGGACTAGCGGGGGCGTTCGGGGAGCTGTTTTTT. Amino acids: CAGLAGAFGELFF.

The V gene is TRBV24-1, the J gene TRBJ2-1, with 7 bases fitting TRBD1. The germline gives CDR1 KGHDR, CDR2 SFDVKD. The CDR3 spans 13 residues. J gave up 8 bases and V 2 bases, and 2 bases lay outside the gene matches. CDR3 DNA: TGTGCCACCAGTGATTCCAGGGGGTATGAGCAGTTCTTC. Translating it yields CATSDSRGYEQFF.

This chain uses TRBV6-2 or TRBV6-3 with TRBJ2-7; D is possibly TRBD2 (6 bases). The V and J ends lost 2 bases and 6 bases respectively, with 17 bases between them. The CDR3 is 15 residues long. Germline V gives CDR1 MNHEY, CDR2 SVGEGT. The CDR3 loop reads CASSYVFGSLGEQYF. The CDR3 nucleotides read TGTGCCAGCAGTTACGTCTTCGGGAGCTTAGGCGAGCAGTACTTC.

About this clone: This sample includes further DNA sequences coding for the same CDR3. The V gene is TRBV6-1, the J gene TRBJ1-5, with D unclear. This CDR3 spans 15 amino acids. Per germline, CDR1 MNHNS and CDR2 SASEGT. Trimming left V 1 base short and J 4 bases short, with 11 bases between. CDR3 DNA sequence: TGTGCCAGCAGTGAAGGCGGTTTCGGAAATCAGCCCCAGCATTTT. The encoded protein is CASSEGGFGNQPQHF.

This chain connects TRBV30 to TRBJ1-4; possibly TRBD1 for D (6 bases). This CDR3 contains 14 residues. From germline, CDR1 is GTSNPN and CDR2 SVGIG (reference sequence). V was clipped by 0 bases and J by 4 bases, with 9 bases between them. The CDR3 region is CAWSVWTDNEKLFF. The CDR3 DNA follows: TGTGCCTGGAGTGTTTGGACAGATAATGAAAAACTGTTTTTT.

This clone came up once. The sample has other DNA sequences that encode this CDR3 too. The chain links TRBV9 to TRBJ2-7; a weak D match, TRBD2 (5 bases). The V end was cut by 0 bases, the J end by 5 bases, with 9 bases between. CDR1 is SGDLS and CDR2 is YYNGEE in the germline V gene. The CDR3 has 13 amino acids. The CDR3 loop is CASSVGPGDEQYF. In DNA form, the CDR3 reads TGTGCCAGCAGCGTAGGCCCCGGGGACGAGCAGTACTTC.

The rearrangement joins TRBV7-9 to TRBJ1-5, with a possible D match to TRBD1 (5 bases). This CDR3 is 15 amino acids long. Between the trimmed V and J ends, which lost 5 bases and 0 bases, there was a span of 11 bases. Germline V gene data show CDR1 as SEHNR and CDR2 as FQNEAQ (reference sequence). The CDR3 DNA sequence: TGTGCCAGCAGCCTGGAGGGGAATAGCAATCAGCCCCAGCATTTT. Residues: CASSLEGNSNQPQHF.

The V gene is TRBV5-1, the J gene TRBJ1-4; 9 nucleotides agree with TRBD1. The V and J ends lost 0 bases and 8 bases, in that order; junction bases with no gene match: 8. The CDR3 is 16 amino acids. Germline CDR1 and CDR2: SGHRS and YFSETQ. The chain's CDR3 is CASSLEDRGHREKLFF. In DNA, the CDR3 is TGCGCCAGCAGCTTGGAGGACAGGGGCCATCGGGAAAAACTGTTTTTT.

The J gene is TRBJ2-1, the V gene TRBV5-4, with TRBD2 matching 11 bases. J was trimmed by 0 bases and V by 3 bases; bases with no gene match: 11. The germline V gene encodes CDR1 SGHNT and CDR2 YYREEE (reference sequence). The CDR3 is made up of 19 amino acids. This CDR3 is CASSSQPASGGSSYNEQFF. The CDR3 DNA sequence: TGTGCCAGCAGCTCCCAACCGGCTAGCGGGGGGAGCTCCTACAATGAGCAGTTCTTC.

The V gene is TRBV19, the J gene TRBJ2-7, with 8 bases that match TRBD2. V was clipped by 5 bases and J by 2 bases; unmatched bases: 5. Germline V lookup: CDR1 LNHDA, CDR2 SQIVND (reference sequence). This CDR3 region has 14 residues. DNA of the CDR3: TGTGCCAGTAGTTTTAGCGGGGACCCCTACGAGCAGTACTTC. This sequence encodes CASSFSGDPYEQYF.

This sequence joins TRBV5-1 and TRBJ1-4; TRBD1 aligns across 7 bases. Germline CDR1 SGHRS, CDR2 YFSETQ. The V gene end was trimmed by 4 bases and the J gene end by 5 bases; junction bases not matched to a gene: 14. The CDR3 totals 17 residues. Written as DNA, the CDR3 is TGCGCCAGCAGCACCTTCTTACCCGGGACAGAAAATGAAAAACTGTTTTTT. Protein product: CASSTFLPGTENEKLFF.

The chain recombines TRBV9 with TRBJ2-7; 7 positions agree with TRBD2. The ends lost 0 bases at V and 3 bases at J; junction bases unmatched: 12. Germline CDR1 SGDLS, CDR2 YYNGEE. This CDR3 spans 17 amino acids. CDR3 amino acids: CASSVGMGGSGVYEQYF. CDR3 nucleotides: TGTGCCAGCAGCGTAGGGATGGGGGGAAGCGGGGTCTACGAGCAGTACTTC.

This chain uses TRBV19 with TRBJ2-2, with 10 bases matching TRBD1. The CDR3 totals 17 residues. Trimming cost V 4 bases and J 4 bases; bases outside gene matches: 9. Germline CDR1 LNHDA, CDR2 SQIVND (reference sequence). The DNA for the CDR3 is TGTGCCAGTAGTAGGGGCCCGGGACAGGGGACCACCGGGGAGCTGTTTTTT. Protein: CASSRGPGQGTTGELFF.

The CDR3 region has the DNA TGTGCCAGTAGTACCCTCCGGACAGCAACTAATGAAAAACTGTTTTTT. Protein sequence: CASSTLRTATNEKLFF. The V call is TRBV19, the J call TRBJ1-4; perhaps TRBD1 as D (6 bases). The CDR3 covers 16 residues. Germline lookup yields CDR1 LNHDA and CDR2 SQIVND (reference sequence). V gave up 4 bases and J gave up 0 bases, with 12 bases separating them.

This chain joins TRBV30 and TRBJ1-4; D not resolved. Germline V lookup: CDR1 GTSNPN, CDR2 SVGIG (reference sequence). V lost 2 bases and J 1 base, leaving 8 bases between the germline ends. CDR3 length: 14 residues. The CDR3 spells CAWSTQVTNEKLFF. The CDR3 DNA sequence: TGTGCCTGGAGTACCCAGGTAACTAATGAAAAACTGTTTTTT.

This sequence joins TRBV18 and TRBJ2-5; 13 positions agree with TRBD2. Germline CDR1 reads KGHSH; CDR2 reads LQKENI. This CDR3 has 18 amino acids. J lost 1 base, V lost 3 bases, and 8 bases had no gene match. The CDR3 region has the DNA TGTGCCAGCTCACCCCGGACTAGCGGGGGACAATTCCAAGAGACCCAGTACTTC. It is translated as CASSPRTSGGQFQETQYF.

In this sample, this clone turned up once. The CDR3 DNA reads as TGCGCCAGCAGCCAAGACTCAGGGATGACCAAAAACATTCAGTACTTC. This codes for CASSQDSGMTKNIQYF. This chain uses TRBV4-1 with TRBJ2-4, with D perhaps TRBD1 (5 bases). The germline gives CDR1 MGHRA, CDR2 YSYEKL. The CDR3 extends over 16 amino acids. The ends were cut back, 0 bases at V and 2 bases at J, with 11 bases in the middle.

In DNA, the CDR3 is TGTGCCAGCAGCTCAATATCCTGGCAGGTACCTTGGCGGGGGGGATTCTACGAGCAGTACTTC. Its protein product is CASSSISWQVPWRGGFYEQYF. The chain uses TRBV7-6 and TRBJ2-7; 9 bases fit TRBD2. Germline V gene sequence: CDR1 SGHVS, CDR2 FNYEAQ. CDR3 size: 21 residues. V lost 4 bases, J lost 3 bases, and 25 bases stayed unmatched.

The chain carries TRBV19 and TRBJ1-6, with D tentatively TRBD1 (6 bases). Trimming left V 0 bases short and J 8 bases short, with 8 bases between. Germline lookup yields CDR1 LNHDA and CDR2 SQIVND (reference sequence). The CDR3 has 14 amino acids. DNA for the CDR3: TGTGCCAGTAGTATAGACAGGGGAGATTCACCCCTCCACTTT. It codes for CASSIDRGDSPLHF.

The chain has TRBV7-2 and TRBJ2-2, with 9 bases fitting TRBD1. The CDR3 is made up of 16 amino acids. Trimming removed 4 bases from V and 5 bases from J; junction bases left unmatched: 8. Germline loops: CDR1 SGHTA, CDR2 FQGNSA. The CDR3 reads CASSSRTGELTGELFF. CDR3 DNA sequence: TGTGCCAGCAGCTCAAGGACAGGGGAATTGACCGGGGAGCTGTTTTTT.

The CDR3 here is CASSFGQGVSSEQYF. The CDR3 DNA reads TGTGCCAGCAGCTTCGGACAGGGAGTAAGTTCCGAGCAGTACTTC. The genes are TRBV7-9 and TRBJ2-7, with 8 bases identical to TRBD1. Germline CDR1 and CDR2: SEHNR and FQNEAQ (reference sequence). This CDR3 contains 15 residues. The junction had 10 bases not matched to a gene; V was cut back by 3 bases and J by 6 bases.

The chain combines TRBV11-2 with TRBJ2-1; D is uncertain. Trimming cost V 2 bases and J 6 bases, with 11 bases left between them. Germline V gene sequence: CDR1 SGHAT, CDR2 FQNNGV. The CDR3 length is 14 residues. CDR3 residues: CASSLRQVGNEQFF. For the CDR3, the DNA is TGTGCCAGCAGCTTAAGGCAGGTGGGCAATGAGCAGTTCTTC. The whole variable domain, remainder taken from reference TRBV11-2 and TRBJ2-1, is EAGVAQSPRYKIIEKRQSVAFWCNPISGHATLYWYQQILGQGPKLLIQFQNNGVVDDSQLPKDRFSAERLKGVDSTLKIQPAKLEDSAVYLCASSLRQVGNEQFFGPGTRLTVL.

The V and J genes are TRBV7-6 and TRBJ1-1; TRBD1 aligns across 7 bases. The CDR3 length is 14 residues. The germline gives CDR1 SGHVS, CDR2 FNYEAQ. Trimming cost V 1 base and J 6 bases; bases outside gene matches: 5. The CDR3 coding sequence is TGTGCCAGCAGCTTAGACAGGGGTGCCCCTGAAGCTTTCTTT. Its protein product is CASSLDRGAPEAFF.

This CDR3 reads CASSEGFGQPQHF. Here the CDR3 DNA reads TGTGCCAGCAGTGAAGGGTTCGGTCAGCCCCAGCATTTT. The chain uses TRBV2 and TRBJ1-5; D gene unclear. Germline loops: CDR1 SNHLY, CDR2 FYNNEI. This CDR3 region has 13 residues. Between the trimmed V and J ends, which lost 1 base and 6 bases, there was a span of 7 bases.

V is TRBV5-4 and J is TRBJ1-1, with a possible D match to TRBD1 (5 bases). V was trimmed by 4 bases and J by 5 bases, leaving 9 bases between them. The germline V gene encodes CDR1 SGHNT and CDR2 YYREEE (reference sequence). The CDR3 is 12 amino acids. The CDR3 loop reads CASSPGGTEAFF. The CDR3 nucleotides are TGTGCCAGCAGCCCCGGGGGTACTGAAGCTTTCTTT.